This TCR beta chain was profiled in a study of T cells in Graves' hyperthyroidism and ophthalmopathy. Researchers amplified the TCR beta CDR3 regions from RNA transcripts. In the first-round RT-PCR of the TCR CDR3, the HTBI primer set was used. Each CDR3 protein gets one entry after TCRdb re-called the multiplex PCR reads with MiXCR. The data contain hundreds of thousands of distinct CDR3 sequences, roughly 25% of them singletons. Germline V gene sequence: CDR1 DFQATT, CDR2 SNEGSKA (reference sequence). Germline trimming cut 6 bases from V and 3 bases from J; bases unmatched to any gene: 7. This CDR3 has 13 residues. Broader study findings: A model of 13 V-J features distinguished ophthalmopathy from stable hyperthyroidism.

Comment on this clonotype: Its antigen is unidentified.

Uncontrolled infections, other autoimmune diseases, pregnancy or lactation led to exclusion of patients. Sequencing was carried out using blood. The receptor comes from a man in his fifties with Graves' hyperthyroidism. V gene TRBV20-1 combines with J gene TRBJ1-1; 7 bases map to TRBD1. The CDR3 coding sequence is TGCAGTGCGAACGACAGGGAGGACACTGAAGCTTTCTTT. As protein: CSANDREDTEAFF.